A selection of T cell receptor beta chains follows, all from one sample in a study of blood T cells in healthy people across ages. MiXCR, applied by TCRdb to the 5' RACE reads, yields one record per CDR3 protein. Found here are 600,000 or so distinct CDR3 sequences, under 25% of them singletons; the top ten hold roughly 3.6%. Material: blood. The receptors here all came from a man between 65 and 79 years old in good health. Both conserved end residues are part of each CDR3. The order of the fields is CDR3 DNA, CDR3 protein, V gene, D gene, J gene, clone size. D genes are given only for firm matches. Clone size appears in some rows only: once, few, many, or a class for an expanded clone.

TGTGCCAGCAGTACCCCGGGACAGGGTGTAGAGCAGTACTTC	CASSTPGQGVEQYF	TRBV6-6	TRBD1	TRBJ2-7	few
TGTGCCAGCAGTCAGACCCGAGGAGGCTACACCTTC	CASSQTRGGYTF	TRBV6-6	-	TRBJ1-2	-
TGCGCCAGCAGCGTAAGCCTAGCGGGAGTCGTAGGCGATGAGCAGTTCTTC	CASSVSLAGVVGDEQFF	TRBV9	TRBD2	TRBJ2-1	-
TGTGCCAGCAGCCAAGGGACAGGGTCGACTAATGAAAAACTGTTTTTT	CASSQGTGSTNEKLFF	TRBV3-1	TRBD1	TRBJ1-4	-
TGTGCCATCAGTGTGGGACAGGTGAACACTGAAGCTTTCTTT	CAISVGQVNTEAFF	TRBV10-3	TRBD1	TRBJ1-1	few
TGTGCCAGCAGTTATAAGACAGAGTCCTACGAGCAGTACTTC	CASSYKTESYEQYF	TRBV27	-	TRBJ2-7	-
TGTGCCAGCAGCTTGCCTAGCGCCAGCACAGATACGCAGTATTTT	CASSLPSASTDTQYF	TRBV7-2	-	TRBJ2-3	-
TGTGCCATCAGTGAGGTAGGGACAGAGCAGTACTTC	CAISEVGTEQYF	TRBV10-3	TRBD1	TRBJ2-5	few
TGCAGCGTTGAAGATCTACTAGCGGGAGGCGAGCAGTACTTC	CSVEDLLAGGEQYF	TRBV29-1	TRBD2	TRBJ2-7	few
TGTGCCAGCAGCGCGTCACATGAGCAGTTCTTC	CASSASHEQFF	TRBV9	-	TRBJ2-1	many
TGTGCCAGCAGTGAATATGGCAGGGGAGGAGAAAAACTGTTTTTT	CASSEYGRGGEKLFF	TRBV25-1	-	TRBJ1-4	few
TGTGCCACCAGGATGGACAGGCCCCAAGAGACCCAGTACTTC	CATRMDRPQETQYF	TRBV15	TRBD1	TRBJ2-5	many
TGCAGTGCTAGAGGGACAGAGACCTACGAGCAGTACTTC	CSARGTETYEQYF	TRBV20-1	-	TRBJ2-7	-
TGCAGTGCTAGATTCGGGACAGGGGTCTACGAGCAGTACTTC	CSARFGTGVYEQYF	TRBV20-1	TRBD1	TRBJ2-7	few
TGTGCCAGCAGTGAATTCGCGGGACTAGCGGGAGAGGGCGAGCAGTACTTC	CASSEFAGLAGEGEQYF	TRBV25-1	TRBD2	TRBJ2-7	few
TGTGCCAGCAGCCTCAGGGGGCCCGTTCGGGAGACCCAGTACTTC	CASSLRGPVRETQYF	TRBV13	TRBD1	TRBJ2-5	-
TGTGCCAGCATAAACCTAGGGGGAGAAAGCTCCTACAATGAGCAGTTCTTC	CASINLGGESSYNEQFF	TRBV7-9	-	TRBJ2-1	once
TGTGCCAGCAGAATGGGGGAGTTCACTGAAGCTTTCTTT	CASRMGEFTEAFF	TRBV3-1	-	TRBJ1-1	-
TGCAGCGTTGAAGATCCTCGTGACACCATATATTTT	CSVEDPRDTIYF	TRBV29-1	-	TRBJ1-3	-
TGTGCCAGCAGCCGGGAGAGCTCCTACAATGAGCAGTTCTTC	CASSRESSYNEQFF	TRBV27	-	TRBJ2-1	many
TGTGCCAGCAGCTCCGAGCAGGGTCGGGGTGAGCAGTTCTTC	CASSSEQGRGEQFF	TRBV7-2	-	TRBJ2-1	-
TGTGCCAGCAGCTTAGAGGCTAGCGAACTCTACAATGAGCAGTTCTTC	CASSLEASELYNEQFF	TRBV7-8	-	TRBJ2-1	-
TGCAGTGCTAGAAACAGCCTTAATGAAAAACTGTTTTTT	CSARNSLNEKLFF	TRBV20-1	-	TRBJ1-4	-
TGTGCCAGCAGCTCTGGACAGGGGAGTTCACCCCTCCACTTT	CASSSGQGSSPLHF	TRBV7-2	TRBD1	TRBJ1-6	few
TGTGCCAGCAGGCAGGACGGAATCCGAACAGAGACCCAGTACTTC	CASRQDGIRTETQYF	TRBV25-1	-	TRBJ2-5	few